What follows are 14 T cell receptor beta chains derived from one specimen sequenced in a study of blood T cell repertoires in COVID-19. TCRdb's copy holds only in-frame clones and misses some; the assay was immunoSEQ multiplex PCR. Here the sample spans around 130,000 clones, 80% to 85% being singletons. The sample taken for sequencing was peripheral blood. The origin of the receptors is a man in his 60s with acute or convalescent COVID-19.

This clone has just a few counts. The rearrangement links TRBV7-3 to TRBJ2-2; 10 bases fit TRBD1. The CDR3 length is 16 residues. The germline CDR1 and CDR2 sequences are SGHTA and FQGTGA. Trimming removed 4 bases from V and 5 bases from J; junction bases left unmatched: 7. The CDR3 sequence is CASSSSTGGFTGELFF. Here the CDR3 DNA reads TGTGCCAGCAGCTCCTCGACAGGGGGCTTTACCGGGGAGCTGTTTTTT.

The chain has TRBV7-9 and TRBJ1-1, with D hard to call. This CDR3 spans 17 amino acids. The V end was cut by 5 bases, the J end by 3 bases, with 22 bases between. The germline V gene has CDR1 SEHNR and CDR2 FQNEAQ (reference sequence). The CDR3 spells CASSQFTWGARDTEAFF. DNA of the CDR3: TGTGCCAGCAGCCAATTTACTTGGGGAGCCCGAGACACTGAAGCTTTCTTT.

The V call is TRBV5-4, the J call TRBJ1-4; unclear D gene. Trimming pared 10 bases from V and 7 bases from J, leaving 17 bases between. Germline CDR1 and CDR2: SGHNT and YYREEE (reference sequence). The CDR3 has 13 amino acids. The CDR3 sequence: CAFGQASREKLFF. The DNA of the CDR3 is TGTGCCTTTGGGCAGGCCTCGCGTGAAAAACTGTTTTTT.

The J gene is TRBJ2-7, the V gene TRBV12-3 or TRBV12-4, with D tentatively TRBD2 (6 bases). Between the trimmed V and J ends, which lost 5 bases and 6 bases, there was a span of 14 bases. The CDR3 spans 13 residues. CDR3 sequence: CASSQLALAEQYF. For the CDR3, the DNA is TGTGCCAGCAGTCAACTAGCTCTGGCCGAGCAGTACTTC.

The CDR3 spells CASRQPGRTGELFF. In nucleotides, the CDR3 is TGTGCCAGTAGGCAACCCGGCAGGACCGGGGAGCTGTTTTTT. This chain links TRBV19 with TRBJ2-2; D is undetermined. V lost 6 bases and J lost 5, with 13 bases in between. Germline CDR1 and CDR2: LNHDA and SQIVND (reference sequence). The CDR3 has 14 amino acids.

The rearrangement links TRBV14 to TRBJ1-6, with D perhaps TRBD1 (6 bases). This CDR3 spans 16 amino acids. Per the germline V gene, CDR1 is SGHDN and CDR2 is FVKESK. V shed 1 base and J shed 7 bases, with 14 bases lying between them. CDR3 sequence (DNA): TGTGCCAGCAGCCAAGGGGGGCCCAATACCAATTCACCCCTCCACTTT. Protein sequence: CASSQGGPNTNSPLHF.

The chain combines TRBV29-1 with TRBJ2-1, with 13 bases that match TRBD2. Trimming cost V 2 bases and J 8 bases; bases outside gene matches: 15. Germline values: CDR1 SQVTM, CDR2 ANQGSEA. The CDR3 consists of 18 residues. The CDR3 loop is CSVEPSRGTSGIQDEQFF. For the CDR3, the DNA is TGCAGCGTTGAACCCAGTAGGGGGACTAGCGGGATTCAAGATGAGCAGTTCTTC.

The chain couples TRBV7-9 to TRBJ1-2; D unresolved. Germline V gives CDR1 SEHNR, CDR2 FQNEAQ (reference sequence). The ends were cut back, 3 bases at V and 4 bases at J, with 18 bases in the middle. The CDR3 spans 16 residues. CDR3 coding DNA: TGTGCCAGCAGCTTCCCCAACCATCGGGGTTCCTATGGCTACACCTTC. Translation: CASSFPNHRGSYGYTF.

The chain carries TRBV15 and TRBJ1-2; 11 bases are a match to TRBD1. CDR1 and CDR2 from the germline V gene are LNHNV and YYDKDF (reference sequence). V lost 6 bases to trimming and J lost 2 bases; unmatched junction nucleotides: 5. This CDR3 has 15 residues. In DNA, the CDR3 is TGTGCCACCAGTGGGTGGGACAGGGGGAACTATGGCTACACCTTC. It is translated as CATSGWDRGNYGYTF.

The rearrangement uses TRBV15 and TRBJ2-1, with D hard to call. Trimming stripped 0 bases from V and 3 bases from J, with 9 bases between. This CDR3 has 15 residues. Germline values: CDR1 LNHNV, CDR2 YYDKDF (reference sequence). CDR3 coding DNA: TGTGCCACCAGCAGAGATAACAATCGCTACAATGAGCAGTTCTTC. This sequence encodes CATSRDNNRYNEQFF.

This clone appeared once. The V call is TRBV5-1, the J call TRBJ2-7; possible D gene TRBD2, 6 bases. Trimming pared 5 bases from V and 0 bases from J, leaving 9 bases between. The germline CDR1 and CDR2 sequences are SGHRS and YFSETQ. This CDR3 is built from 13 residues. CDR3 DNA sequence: TGCGCCAGCAGGTGGGGACTCTCCTACGAGCAGTACTTC. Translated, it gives CASRWGLSYEQYF.

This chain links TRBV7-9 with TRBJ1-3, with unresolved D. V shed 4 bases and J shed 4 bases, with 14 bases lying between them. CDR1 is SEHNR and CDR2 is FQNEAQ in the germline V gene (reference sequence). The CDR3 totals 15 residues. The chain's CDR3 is CASSWETDGGNTIYF. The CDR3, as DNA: TGTGCCAGCAGCTGGGAGACGGACGGAGGAAACACCATATATTTT.

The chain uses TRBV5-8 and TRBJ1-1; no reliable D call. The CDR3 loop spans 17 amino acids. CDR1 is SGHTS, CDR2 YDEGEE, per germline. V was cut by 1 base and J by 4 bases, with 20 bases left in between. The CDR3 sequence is CASSLKFGKGSLTEAFF. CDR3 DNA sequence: TGTGCCAGCAGCTTGAAGTTCGGGAAAGGGTCCCTCACTGAAGCTTTCTTT.

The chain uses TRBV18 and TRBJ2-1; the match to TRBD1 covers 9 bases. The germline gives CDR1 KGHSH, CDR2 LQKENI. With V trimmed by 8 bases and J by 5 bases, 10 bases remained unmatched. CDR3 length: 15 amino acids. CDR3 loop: CASLSRTGVNNEQFF. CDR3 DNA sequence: TGTGCCAGCCTCTCACGGACAGGGGTCAACAATGAGCAGTTCTTC.